The rows below give T cell receptor beta chains drawn from one sample of a study of blood T cell repertoires in COVID-19. The data were produced by immunoSEQ multiplex PCR, yet TCRdb's version contains in-frame clones alone and is incomplete. The sample includes about 260,000 clones, nearly 90% seen only once; the top ten take over 0.55%. Source material: peripheral blood. The receptors were gathered from a human donor in a cohort sampled during active COVID-19. The CDR3 runs from the conserved cysteine through the conserved F or W. The D gene is left open where the match is weak. Clone size, where shown, is once, few, many, or a class for clones that have expanded.

.,TRBJ1-1,TRBV6-2/TRBV6-3,TRBD1,TGTGCCAGCAGTGTCGGACAGGGCTACACTGAAGCTTTCTTT,CASSVGQGYTEAFF
.,TRBJ1-2,TRBV5-1,TRBD1,TGCGCCAGCAGCTTGGTGGGACAGGGGATTGATGGCTACACCTTC,CASSLVGQGIDGYTF
.,TRBJ2-3,TRBV13,TRBD2,TGTGCCAGCAGCCTCCGGGGGGTGGGCACAGATACGCAGTATTTT,CASSLRGVGTDTQYF
.,TRBJ2-7,TRBV6-6,.,TGTGCCAGCAGTTCCCTCGGAGGCTTCGAGCACTTC,CASSSLGGFEHF
.,TRBJ2-7,TRBV5-4,.,TGTGCCAGCACCGGGACTTTCGATAACGAGCAGTACTTC,CASTGTFDNEQYF
once,TRBJ1-6,TRBV27,.,TGTGCCAGCAGTTTATCACGCGGTTTGAATTCACCCCTCCACTTT,CASSLSRGLNSPLHF
.,TRBJ1-1,TRBV28,TRBD1,TGTGCCAGCAGTTTAGTACAGGGGGCCCTTGAAGCTTTCTTT,CASSLVQGALEAFF
.,TRBJ2-5,TRBV7-2,TRBD1,TGTGCCAGCAGCCAGCAGGGGGTGTCAGAGACCCAGTACTTC,CASSQQGVSETQYF
many,TRBJ2-1,TRBV27,TRBD1,TGTGCCAGCAGTCCTAATACAGGGGGCATGGAGTTCTTC,CASSPNTGGMEFF
once,TRBJ2-3,TRBV4-3,.,TGCGCCAGCAGCCAAGTCGGCGGGACCCGCACAGATACGCAGTATTTT,CASSQVGGTRTDTQYF
.,TRBJ2-7,TRBV4-3,.,TGCGCCAGCAGCCACCAGACTAGGGGTAGCTCCTACGAGCAGTACTTC,CASSHQTRGSSYEQYF
.,TRBJ2-3,TRBV9,TRBD2,TGTGCCAGCAGCGTAAGCAGCGGGAGGAACCTAGATACGCAGTATTTT,CASSVSSGRNLDTQYF
.,TRBJ1-1,TRBV6-5,TRBD1,TGTGCCAGCAGCCGAGGACAGGGTACGAACACTGAAGCTTTCTTT,CASSRGQGTNTEAFF
.,TRBJ1-1,TRBV5-4,.,TGTGCCAGCAGCTTGGGGACGGGGGCTGAAGCTTTCTTT,CASSLGTGAEAFF
.,TRBJ1-5,TRBV30,.,TGTGCCTGGAACCGGGTAGTGGGCAATCAGCCCCAGCATTTT,CAWNRVVGNQPQHF
many,TRBJ2-5,TRBV6-2/TRBV6-3,.,TGTGCCAGCAGTTATGGTACCGAGGGCGAGACCCAGTACTTC,CASSYGTEGETQYF
.,TRBJ2-7,TRBV28,TRBD1,TGTGCCAGCATCCCGGCGGACAGGGCGTCCTACGAGCAGTACTTC,CASIPADRASYEQYF
once,TRBJ1-6,TRBV10-3,TRBD1,TGTGCCATCAGTGAGTCGACAGGGTTTTCACCCCTCCACTTT,CAISESTGFSPLHF
.,TRBJ2-3,TRBV5-1,TRBD2,TGCGCCAGCAGCTTGGGCCCTAGCGGGGGGGCAGATACGCAGTATTTT,CASSLGPSGGADTQYF
.,TRBJ2-7,TRBV5-1,.,TGCGCCAGCAGCGGAGGTATCAGCTCCTACGAGCAGTACTTC,CASSGGISSYEQYF
.,TRBJ1-1,TRBV4-1,.,TGCGCCAGCAGCCAAGGGCCAGGTAGGTTGACTGAAGCTTTCTTT,CASSQGPGRLTEAFF
.,TRBJ2-7,TRBV10-1,TRBD1,TGCGCCAGCAGTGAGTCAGGGGGCAGGCCAACCTCCTACGAGCAGTACTTC,CASSESGGRPTSYEQYF
.,TRBJ1-2,TRBV19,TRBD1,TGTGCCAGTATTCCCCGGGACAGGGGAGGCTACACCTTC,CASIPRDRGGYTF
.,TRBJ2-3,TRBV6-5,.,TGTGCCAGCAGTTACTCAGGGGGTTCCACAGATACGCAGTATTTT,CASSYSGGSTDTQYF
.,TRBJ2-1,TRBV7-9,.,TGTGCCAGCAGCTACGGCAATGAGCAGTTCTTC,CASSYGNEQFF
.,TRBJ2-1,TRBV12-5,TRBD1,TGTGCTAGTGGTTGGATACCGGGACAGGTAAACAATGAGCAGTTCTTC,CASGWIPGQVNNEQFF
few,TRBJ1-4,TRBV7-9,.,TGTGCCAGCAGCCGCACGTCGGGATACGGTGAAAAACTGTTTTTT,CASSRTSGYGEKLFF
.,TRBJ2-4,TRBV28,TRBD2,TGTGCCAGCAGCGGCCCGGGGGGTGATGGCAAAAACATTCAGTACTTC,CASSGPGGDGKNIQYF
.,TRBJ2-7,TRBV18,TRBD1,TGTGCCAGCTCACCAATTCACACAGGGGATTCCGAGCAGTACTTC,CASSPIHTGDSEQYF
.,TRBJ2-7,TRBV12-3/TRBV12-4,.,TGTGCCAGCAGTTTAACAGGAATCAACGAGCAGTACTTC,CASSLTGINEQYF
.,TRBJ2-1,TRBV7-2,TRBD1,TGTGCCAGCAGCTTAGAGGGGACAGGCCAGCAGTTCTTC,CASSLEGTGQQFF
.,TRBJ2-1,TRBV28,TRBD1,TGTGCCAGCAGCTGGGGACAGTACAATGAGCAGTTCTTC,CASSWGQYNEQFF
once,TRBJ2-5,TRBV11-2,.,TGTGCCAGCAGCCCTAAAGAGACCCAGTACTTC,CASSPKETQYF
once,TRBJ2-7,TRBV6-5,.,TGTGCCAGCAGCCCCCCCTCGAGTCGTCAGTACTTC,CASSPPSSRQYF
.,TRBJ1-1,TRBV19,.,TGTGCCAGTAGTATCGGAGTGAACACTGAAGCTTTCTTT,CASSIGVNTEAFF
.,TRBJ1-1,TRBV5-4,TRBD1,TGTGCCAGCAGCAAAGGGACAGGGGGGAACACTGAAGCTTTCTTT,CASSKGTGGNTEAFF
.,TRBJ1-1,TRBV2,.,TGTGCCAGCGCGGCGAGGACTGAAGCTTTCTTT,CASAARTEAFF
.,TRBJ2-3,TRBV5-6,TRBD2,TGTGCCAGCAGCTTGACCGGGAGGACAGATACGCAGTATTTT,CASSLTGRTDTQYF
.,TRBJ2-7,TRBV29-1,TRBD1,TGCAGCGTTGGGGAAGGGACAGGGGGCCTCTACGAGCAGTACTTC,CSVGEGTGGLYEQYF
.,TRBJ1-1,TRBV9,TRBD1,TGTGCCAGCAGCGTAGAACCAGGGGGGAACACTGAAGCTTTCTTT,CASSVEPGGNTEAFF
.,TRBJ2-3,TRBV7-2,.,TGTGCCAGCAGCTTTGGGCCCCTGGCAGATACGCAGTATTTT,CASSFGPLADTQYF